This TCR beta chain originates from a study of beta chain features in type 1 diabetes. Overall study findings and caveats: Still unanswered here is whether HLA type influences TCRB rearrangement. Moderate but significant shortening of TCRB CDR3s was recorded in all four CD4+ subsets from Type 1 diabetes patients.

Sorting of CD4+ naive, central memory, regulatory and stem cell-like memory cells was performed via CD45RO/CCR7/CD25/CD127/CD95/CD27. The isolated RNA, all of it, was reverse transcribed, so expressed TCRB transcripts were what got sequenced. Naive, central memory and regulatory T cell samples averaged about 3.57 million reads. Sequencing was performed with immunoSEQ multiplex PCR; in TCRdb, only in-frame clones are kept and a portion is missing. The data show a few hundred thousand clones, with about 10% seen just once and approximately 0.55% held by the top ten. In regard to this clone: Its antigen is undetermined.

Germline CDR1 KGHSH, CDR2 LQKENI. The J segment lost 3 bases and the V segment lost 2 bases, leaving 1 base of the junction unmatched. There are 14 residues in the CDR3. The TCR was taken from a man aged 25 to 45 with type 1 diabetes. The sample comprised central memory CD4+ T cells from blood. The V call is TRBV18, the J call TRBJ2-7; 10 bases match TRBD2. CDR3 nucleotide sequence: TGTGCCAGCTCACCAGCTAGCGGGAGCTACGAGCAGTACTTC. Protein sequence: CASSPASGSYEQYF.